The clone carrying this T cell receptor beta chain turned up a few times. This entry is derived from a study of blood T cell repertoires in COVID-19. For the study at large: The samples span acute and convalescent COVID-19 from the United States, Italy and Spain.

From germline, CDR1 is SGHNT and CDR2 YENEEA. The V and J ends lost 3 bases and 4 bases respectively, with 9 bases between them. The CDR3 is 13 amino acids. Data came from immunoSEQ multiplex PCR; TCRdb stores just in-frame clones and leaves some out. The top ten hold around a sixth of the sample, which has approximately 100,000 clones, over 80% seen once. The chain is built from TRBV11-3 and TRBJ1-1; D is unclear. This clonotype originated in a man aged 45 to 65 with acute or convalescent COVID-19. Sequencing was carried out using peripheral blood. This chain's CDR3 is CASSLERTTEAFF. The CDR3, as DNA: TGTGCCAGCAGCTTGGAGAGAACCACTGAAGCTTTCTTT. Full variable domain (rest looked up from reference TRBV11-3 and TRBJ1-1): EAGVVQSPRYKIIEKKQPVAFWCNPISGHNTLYWYLQNLGQGPELLIRYENEEAVDDSQLPKDRFSAERLKGVDSTLKIQPAELGDSAVYLCASSLERTTEAFFGQGTRLTVV.